This is a list of T cell receptor beta chains from one sample in a study of blood T cell repertoires in COVID-19. Assay used: immunoSEQ multiplex PCR; TCRdb lists only in-frame clones, some missing. The profile covers 230,000 or so clones, with 75% to 90% appearing a single time and around 3.8% taken by the ten largest. Sequenced: PBMCs or T cells enriched from blood (not recorded which). These receptors were obtained from a woman in her thirties or forties with acute COVID-19. Each CDR3 is given with its conserved first and last residue. A D gene is named only where the DNA matches it firmly. Clone size is not always given. Where it is, it says once, few, many or a class for expanded clones.

cdr3_length d_call j_call clone_size v_call cdr3_nt cdr3_aa
14 . TRBJ1-5 . TRBV4-3 TGCGCCAGCAGCTCCACAGTTAGCAATCAGCCCCAGCATTTT CASSSTVSNQPQHF
12 . TRBJ1-2 . TRBV3-1/TRBV3-2 TGTGCCAGCAGCCAACGCGGGGGTGGCTACACCTTC CASSQRGGGYTF
13 TRBD2 TRBJ2-7 once TRBV3-1/TRBV3-2 TGTGCCAGCAGCCAAGTAGCGGGGGTGGAGCAGTACTTC CASSQVAGVEQYF
12 . TRBJ2-7 . TRBV20-1 TGCAGTGCTAGTTATGCGACCTACGAGCAGTACTTC CSASYATYEQYF
14 . TRBJ1-2 once TRBV5-4 TGTGCCAGCAGCTTGCAAGCAGGAGGAGATGGCTACACCTTC CASSLQAGGDGYTF
17 TRBD1 TRBJ1-2 few TRBV10-3 TGTGCCATCAGTGAGTCCCCCTCGACAGGGGGTAGCGATGGCTACACCTTC CAISESPSTGGSDGYTF
16 TRBD1 TRBJ2-3 once TRBV14 TGTGCCAGCAGCCCGCGGGACAGGGGGGGGACAGATACGCAGTATTTT CASSPRDRGGTDTQYF
14 . TRBJ1-1 once TRBV24-1 TGTGCCACCAGTGATTTGCGTTTGAACACTGAAGCTTTCTTT CATSDLRLNTEAFF
16 . TRBJ2-1 . TRBV7-2 TGTGCCAGCAGCCCCCAGGGGGGTGGGTCCTACAATGAGCAGTTCTTC CASSPQGGGSYNEQFF
13 TRBD1 TRBJ2-5 . TRBV28 TGTGCCAGCAGGTACAGGGGGGAAGAGACCCAGTACTTC CASRYRGEETQYF
15 TRBD2 TRBJ2-5 . TRBV2 TGTGCCAGCAGTGACTTTCGCGGGGGGGGAGAGACCCAGTACTTC CASSDFRGGGETQYF
18 TRBD1 TRBJ1-1 once TRBV18 TGTGCCAGCTCACTCCATACGCCCGGGACAGGGGGCCGAACTGAAGCTTTCTTT CASSLHTPGTGGRTEAFF
14 TRBD2 TRBJ2-3 . TRBV7-2 TGTGCCAGCAGCTTACGGCGGGGGGGAGATACGCAGTATTTT CASSLRRGGDTQYF
13 TRBD1 TRBJ2-1 . TRBV11-2 TGTGCCAGCAGCCCGCGGACAGGGGGCGAAAAGTTCTTC CASSPRTGGEKFF
16 TRBD1 TRBJ2-3 . TRBV5-1 TGCGCCAGCAGCCCGGAACCGGGACAGGGGGCAGATACGCAGTATTTT CASSPEPGQGADTQYF
16 TRBD2 TRBJ2-7 . TRBV7-2 TGTGCCAGCAGCCCTGGCAGCGGGGCCAGCTCCTACGAGCAGTACTTC CASSPGSGASSYEQYF
14 . TRBJ1-5 . TRBV18 TGTGCCAGCTCACGGGGATCGGGAAGTCAGCCCCAGCATTTT CASSRGSGSQPQHF
13 . TRBJ1-1 . TRBV9 TGTGCCAGCAGCTTCAGACAGGCTGGCGAAGCTTTCTTT CASSFRQAGEAFF
13 TRBD1 TRBJ1-2 . TRBV19 TGTGCCAGTAGTATTCGGGAGGGGGCAAGCTACACCTTC CASSIREGASYTF
13 . TRBJ1-1 . TRBV2 TGTGCCGCGCGGGGGCAGGGCGTGGCTGAAGCTTTCTTT CAARGQGVAEAFF
18 . TRBJ1-3 once TRBV11-2 TGTGCCAGCAGCTTAGATCAGTTCTACGGGAGCTCTGGAAACACCATATATTTT CASSLDQFYGSSGNTIYF
15 . TRBJ1-2 . TRBV5-5 TGTGCCAGCAGCTTAGGAGACAGACCCACCTATGGCTACACCTTC CASSLGDRPTYGYTF
14 TRBD1 TRBJ1-2 . TRBV4-3 TGCGCCAGCAGCCCCTCCTGGGACAGCTATGGCTACACCTTC CASSPSWDSYGYTF
12 . TRBJ1-1 . TRBV29-1 TGCAGCGCTGCTACTCGGAACACTGAAGCTTTCTTT CSAATRNTEAFF
14 TRBD1 TRBJ1-4 . TRBV29-1 TGCAGCGTTGAAGGGACAGGGGATACTGAAAAACTGTTTTTT CSVEGTGDTEKLFF
14 TRBD2 TRBJ2-1 . TRBV29-1 TGCAGCGGAAGGTTAGCGGGTGATTCCAATGAGCAGTTCTTC CSGRLAGDSNEQFF
14 . TRBJ1-2 . TRBV7-8 TGTGCCAGCAGCGAAAGCTTGGGAGTTGCGGGCTACACCTTC CASSESLGVAGYTF
12 . TRBJ1-5 . TRBV6-6 TGTGCCAGCAGTCCGAGCAATCAGCCCCAGCATTTT CASSPSNQPQHF
13 . TRBJ2-3 . TRBV12-3/TRBV12-4 TGTGCCAGCAGTACCAGTGTACGAGATACGCAGTATTTT CASSTSVRDTQYF
15 TRBD2 TRBJ2-3 . TRBV2 TGTGCCAGCAGGGGACGGACTAGCGGCCAGAATACGCAGTATTTT CASRGRTSGQNTQYF
13 . TRBJ1-2 . TRBV6-5 TGTGCCAGCAGTCCATACACAGGCTATGGCTACACCTTC CASSPYTGYGYTF